Shown below are 11 T cell receptor beta chains from a single sample sequenced in a study of T-cell memory formation after mild COVID-19 (dated by TCRdb to about 2021). The method behind the library was 5' RACE. TCRdb names Illumina NovaSeq 6000 as the instrument used. In TCRdb, the public reads were trimmed at Q25 with fastp and aligned with MiXCR, with productive beta chains retained. CDR3 protein duplicates are merged, each entry listing the most common genes and DNA. For this sample there are 1,500 or so distinct CDR3 sequences; roughly 59% appear just once. The ten top clones hold around a tenth of the sample. The sequenced material came from PBMCs or a T cell subset sorted from them (not recorded which). All receptors come from an adult who had mild COVID-19 (a few samples of this study predate the infection). The sample titles of this study are shuffled in the database, so cell type and time point are left out.

This clonotype was seen only a few times. The chain recombines TRBV7-6 with TRBJ2-7, with unresolved D. The CDR3 loop spans 11 amino acids. Between the trimmed V and J ends, which lost 5 bases and 3 bases, there was a span of 5 bases. Germline V gene data show CDR1 as SGHVS and CDR2 as FNYEAQ. CDR3 protein: CASSPGYEQYF. The CDR3 DNA follows: TGTGCCAGCAGCCCCGGCTACGAGCAGTACTTC.

By share, this clonotype counts as medium-sized (0.01 to 0.1%). This chain joins TRBV27 and TRBJ2-2; D ambiguous. V lost 3 bases and J lost 3, with 8 bases in between. The germline gives CDR1 MNHEY, CDR2 SMNVEV (reference sequence). The CDR3 length is 14 residues. The CDR3 loop is CASSLAEYTGELFF. CDR3 sequence (DNA): TGTGCCAGCAGTTTGGCAGAATACACCGGGGAGCTGTTTTTT.

This clonotype is labeled large (0.1 to 1%). The J gene is TRBJ1-4, the V gene TRBV12-5, with a weak D call TRBD1 (5 bases). Germline values: CDR1 LGHNT, CDR2 FRNRAP. Trimming removed 0 bases from V and 7 bases from J, with 12 bases in between. The CDR3 has 15 residues. Here the CDR3 reads CASGLVPAGGEKLFF. For the CDR3, the DNA is TGTGCTAGTGGTTTGGTACCGGCCGGGGGTGAAAAACTGTTTTTT.

This clonotype came up once. The chain has TRBV14 and TRBJ2-1; 9 nucleotides align to TRBD2. Looked up from germline, CDR1 is SGHDN and CDR2 is FVKESK. The CDR3 extends over 16 amino acids. The V and J ends lost 4 bases and 1 base, in that order; junction bases with no gene match: 5. The CDR3 coding sequence is TGTGCCAGCAGCCTCAAGCGGGGGGTTTCCTACAATGAGCAGTTCTTC. This gives the protein CASSLKRGVSYNEQFF. Together with reference TRBV14 and TRBJ2-1, the CDR3 gives the full variable domain: EAGVTQFPSHSVIEKGQTVTLRCDPISGHDNLYWYRRVMGKEIKFLLHFVKESKQDESGMPNNRFLAERTGGTYSTLKVQPAELEDSGVYFCASSLKRGVSYNEQFFGPGTRLTVL.

The V gene is TRBV28, the J gene TRBJ2-7; a possible D gene is TRBD1 (6 bases). V lost 10 bases and J 2 bases, leaving 15 bases between the germline ends. Per the germline V gene, CDR1 is MDHEN and CDR2 is SYDVKM. The length of the CDR3 is 13 residues. CDR3 residues: CATQGHSAYEQYF. The CDR3 region has the DNA TGTGCCACCCAGGGACACTCTGCCTACGAGCAGTACTTC.

V usage is TRBV6-4 and J usage is TRBJ2-3; TRBD2 matches at 9 bases. The CDR3 has 15 residues. The J segment lost 4 bases and the V segment lost 0 bases, leaving 2 bases of the junction unmatched. Germline V CDR1 and CDR2: MRHNA, SNTAGT. CDR3 DNA sequence: TGTGCCAGCAGTGACTCAGGCGGGGGGGCAGATACGCAGTATTTT. Translated: CASSDSGGGADTQYF.

The chain combines TRBV7-8 with TRBJ2-4; the D call may be TRBD1 or TRBD2 (5 bases each). Germline V gene lookup returns CDR1 SGHVS and CDR2 FQNEAQ. This CDR3 region has 15 residues. Trimming stripped 1 base from V and 12 bases from J, with 19 bases between. The CDR3 is CASSLEIGTLATQYF. The CDR3 DNA reads as TGTGCCAGCAGCTTAGAGATCGGGACGTTGGCCACTCAGTACTTC.

This chain uses TRBV12-3 or TRBV12-4 with TRBJ2-7; 8 bases match TRBD2. With V trimmed by 6 bases and J by 2 bases, 9 bases remained unmatched. This CDR3 spans 15 amino acids. CDR3 loop: CASSPSGSIPYEQYF. In nucleotides, the CDR3 is TGTGCCAGCAGCCCGAGCGGGAGCATCCCCTACGAGCAGTACTTC.

The chain has TRBV2 and TRBJ1-6; D is unclear. Germline CDR1 is SNHLY and CDR2 is FYNNEI. This CDR3 comprises 15 residues. Trimming shortened V by 6 bases and J by 7 bases, and 16 bases separated the two germline ends. The CDR3 here is CASSHAGSFNSPLHF. In nucleotides, the CDR3 is TGTGCCAGCAGCCATGCGGGGTCTTTCAATTCACCCCTCCACTTT.

By share, this clonotype counts as large. V usage is TRBV12-3 or TRBV12-4 and J usage is TRBJ2-3, with D possibly being TRBD1 (5 bases). The CDR3 has 16 amino acids. Between the trimmed V and J ends, which lost 1 base and 4 bases, there was a span of 15 bases. CDR3 residues: CASSLVQGLVADTQYF. CDR3 DNA sequence: TGTGCCAGCAGTTTAGTTCAGGGCCTCGTGGCAGATACGCAGTATTTT.

This rearrangement joins TRBV12-3 or TRBV12-4 to TRBJ2-5; the D gene is possibly TRBD1 (5 bases). With the DNA end fitting TRBJ2-7 better, the J assignment may be wrong. The CDR3 has 13 residues. The CDR3: CASSATDSYEQYF. The CDR3 nucleotides read TGTGCCAGCAGTGCGACAGACTCCTACGAGCAGTACTTC.